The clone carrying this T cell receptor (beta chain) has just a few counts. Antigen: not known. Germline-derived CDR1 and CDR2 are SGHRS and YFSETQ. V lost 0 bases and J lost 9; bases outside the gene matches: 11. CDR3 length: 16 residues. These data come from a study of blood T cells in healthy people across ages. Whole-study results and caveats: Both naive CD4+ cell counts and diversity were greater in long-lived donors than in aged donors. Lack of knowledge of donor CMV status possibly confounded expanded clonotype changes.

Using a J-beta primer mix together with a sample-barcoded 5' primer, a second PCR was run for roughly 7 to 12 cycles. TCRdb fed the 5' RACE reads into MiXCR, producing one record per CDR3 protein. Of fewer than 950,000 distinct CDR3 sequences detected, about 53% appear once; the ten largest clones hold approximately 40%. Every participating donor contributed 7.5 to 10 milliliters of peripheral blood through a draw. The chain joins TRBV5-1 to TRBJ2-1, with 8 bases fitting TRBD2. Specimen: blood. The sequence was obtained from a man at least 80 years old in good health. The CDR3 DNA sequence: TGCGCCAGCAGCTTGGATCCGGGAGGGCCTCTGAGTGAGCAGTTCTTC. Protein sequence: CASSLDPGGPLSEQFF.